This is a list of T cell receptor beta chains from one sample in a study of cytomegalovirus exposure and HLA in healthy donors. Clones were sequenced by immunoSEQ multiplex PCR, and TCRdb holds only the in-frame ones, with some missing. The table has roughly 150,000 clones, around 82% seen once. What was sequenced was PBMCs. The receptors derive from a woman aged 45-65 years in good health and CMV-seropositive. Both conserved end residues are part of each CDR3. D genes are given only for firm matches. Clone size is given for some rows only: seen once, a few or many times, or a class if the clone is expanded.

clone_size	d_call	v_call	j_call	cdr3_aa	cdr3_nt
NA	TRBD1	TRBV7-9	TRBJ2-7	CASSPGQGVYEQYF	TGTGCCAGCAGCCCCGGACAGGGGGTTTACGAGCAGTACTTC
NA	TRBD2	TRBV30	TRBJ2-1	CAWSLTTSGENNEQFF	TGTGCCTGGAGTTTAACCACTAGCGGGGAAAACAATGAGCAGTTCTTC
NA	TRBD2	TRBV5-1	TRBJ2-2	CASSSPGLAARGELFF	TGCGCCAGCAGCTCTCCGGGACTAGCGGCGCGCGGGGAGCTGTTTTTT
NA	NA	TRBV7-2	TRBJ1-4	CASSPGMANEKLFF	TGTGCCAGTTCTCCGGGGATGGCTAATGAAAAACTGTTTTTT
NA	TRBD1	TRBV5-1	TRBJ2-3	CASSQGQVRTDTQYF	TGCGCCAGCAGCCAAGGACAGGTCCGCACAGATACGCAGTATTTT
NA	NA	TRBV6-5	TRBJ1-1	CASSYRSGRNTEAFF	TGTGCCAGCAGTTACCGGTCGGGGAGGAACACTGAAGCTTTCTTT
NA	NA	TRBV5-1	TRBJ1-1	CASSLEGLGGDTEAFF	TGCGCCAGCAGCTTGGAAGGGCTAGGAGGAGACACTGAAGCTTTCTTT
NA	TRBD2	TRBV5-6	TRBJ2-5	CASSRGGAPGGETQYF	TGTGCCAGCAGCCGCGGGGGGGCCCCCGGTGGAGAGACCCAGTACTTC
NA	NA	TRBV5-1	TRBJ1-1	CASSQQGGNTEAFF	TGCGCCAGCAGCCAACAGGGTGGAAACACTGAAGCTTTCTTT
NA	TRBD2	TRBV9	TRBJ2-3	CASSVVGGSTDTQYF	TGTGCCAGCAGCGTAGTCGGGGGGTCCACAGATACGCAGTATTTT
NA	NA	TRBV6-6	TRBJ2-7	CASSPPGGRQYF	TGTGCCAGCAGTCCGCCCGGCGGAAGGCAGTACTTC
NA	NA	TRBV25-1	TRBJ1-3	CASRRSGRGNTIYF	TGTGCCAGCAGGCGGAGTGGTAGGGGAAACACCATATATTTT
NA	TRBD1	TRBV7-2	TRBJ1-1	CASSRDRATEAFF	TGTGCCAGCAGCCGCGACAGGGCCACTGAAGCTTTCTTT
NA	TRBD1	TRBV6-1	TRBJ2-3	CASRPPRDRDTQYF	TGTGCCAGCAGGCCACCTAGGGACAGAGATACGCAGTATTTT
NA	NA	TRBV6-5	TRBJ2-5	CASAPNEGVGAQYF	TGTGCCAGCGCCCCCAATGAGGGAGTTGGGGCCCAGTACTTC
NA	NA	TRBV10-3	TRBJ1-2	CAILRTADNYGYTF	TGTGCCATCTTGAGGACAGCCGATAACTATGGCTACACCTTC
NA	NA	TRBV13	TRBJ2-3	CASSLGRTEVGDTQYF	TGTGCCAGCAGCTTAGGGCGGACGGAGGTAGGAGATACGCAGTATTTT
NA	NA	TRBV29-1	TRBJ2-3	CSVVPGTDTQYF	TGCAGCGTTGTCCCGGGGACAGATACGCAGTATTTT
NA	TRBD2	TRBV29-1	TRBJ2-7	CSVGAGGVKEQYF	TGCAGCGTTGGGGCGGGAGGGGTGAAAGAGCAGTACTTC
NA	TRBD2	TRBV7-9	TRBJ2-4	CASSRSGGALKNIQYF	TGTGCCAGCAGCCGCAGCGGGGGGGCGCTTAAAAACATTCAGTACTTC
NA	TRBD2	TRBV7-2	TRBJ2-1	CASSLGLAGGLSYNEQFF	TGTGCCAGCAGCTTAGGACTAGCGGGGGGGTTGTCCTACAATGAGCAGTTCTTC
once	NA	TRBV21-1	TRBJ2-3	CASYEGGTDTQYF	TGTGCCAGCTACGAGGGAGGCACAGATACGCAGTATTTT
NA	TRBD1	TRBV6-1	TRBJ2-1	CASSRQGNEQFF	TGTGCCAGCAGTAGACAGGGGAATGAGCAGTTCTTC
NA	NA	TRBV4-3	TRBJ2-3	CASSQEPRDTQYF	TGCGCCAGCAGCCAAGAGCCTCGGGATACGCAGTATTTT
NA	NA	TRBV7-2	TRBJ1-5	CASSTRGRNNQPQHF	TGTGCCAGCAGCACCAGAGGGCGGAACAATCAGCCCCAGCATTTT
NA	NA	TRBV2	TRBJ1-6	CASTPQGKNSPLHF	TGTGCCAGCACACCCCAGGGGAAAAATTCACCCCTCCACTTT
NA	NA	TRBV4-3	TRBJ2-3	CASSQGSSDTQYF	TGCGCCAGCAGCCAAGGCAGTTCAGATACGCAGTATTTT
NA	TRBD2	TRBV19	TRBJ2-7	CASSIMGLAAYEQYF	TGTGCCAGTAGTATCATGGGACTAGCGGCCTACGAGCAGTACTTC